A single sample is the source of the 22 T cell receptor beta chains below, sequenced in a study of multiple sclerosis patients with progressive multifocal leukoencephalopathy. Data came from immunoSEQ multiplex PCR; TCRdb stores just in-frame clones and leaves some out. The table has 25,000 to 30,000 clones, over 85% seen once; the top ten hold less than 1.6%. Time point given: 6 months of natalizumab therapy. The sequencing used PBMCs, collected from a patient treated with natalizumab. The receptors were sampled from a human donor with multiple sclerosis.

This clone was seen once. This chain joins TRBV11-2 and TRBJ1-2, with 8 bases identical to TRBD1. Germline-derived CDR1 and CDR2 are SGHAT and FQNNGV. V trimming: 2 bases; J trimming: 8 bases; junction bases outside the gene matches: 4. The CDR3 consists of 13 residues. CDR3 bases: TGTGCCAGCAGCTTACAGGGGGCGCGGGGCTACACCTTC. Protein product: CASSLQGARGYTF.

This clone was found a few times. The gene calls are TRBV29-1 and TRBJ1-4; TRBD1 might be the D (6 bases). Trimming cost V 6 bases and J 3 bases, with 11 bases left between them. Germline V lookup: CDR1 SQVTM, CDR2 ANQGSEA. The length of the CDR3 is 13 residues. The CDR3 DNA follows: TGCAGCGTGGGGGGGGGCTCTAATGAAAAACTGTTTTTT. It translates to CSVGGGSNEKLFF.

The rearrangement uses TRBV2 and TRBJ2-7; unclear D gene. V gave up 7 bases and J gave up 2 bases, with 15 bases separating them. Germline-derived CDR1 and CDR2 are SNHLY and FYNNEI. The CDR3 consists of 14 residues. Written as DNA, the CDR3 is TGTGCCAGCATGGTTCGTCTACGCACCTACGAGCAGTACTTC. Amino acids: CASMVRLRTYEQYF.

This clone was seen once. This rearrangement joins TRBV10-3 to TRBJ1-5; D is undetermined. The V end lost 0 bases, the J end lost 5 bases, and 5 bases lay between the germline ends. This CDR3 has 13 amino acids. Germline V gene sequence: CDR1 ENHRY, CDR2 SYGVKD. The CDR3 loop reads CAISESGYQPQHF. CDR3 sequence (DNA): TGTGCCATCAGTGAGTCGGGTTATCAGCCCCAGCATTTT.

The V gene is TRBV29-1, the J gene TRBJ2-5; 7 nucleotides agree with TRBD1. Trimming removed 7 bases from V and 3 bases from J; junction bases left unmatched: 14. The CDR3 is 15 residues long. CDR1 and CDR2 from the germline V gene are SQVTM and ANQGSEA. The CDR3 spells CSAFPEGAFKETQYF. The CDR3 nucleotides are TGCAGCGCTTTCCCCGAGGGGGCTTTTAAAGAGACCCAGTACTTC.

The CDR3 spells CASSPGRGVEGGYEQFF. The DNA of the CDR3 is TGTGCCAGCAGCCCTGGAAGAGGGGTAGAGGGGGGCTATGAGCAGTTCTTC. This chain connects TRBV7-2 to TRBJ2-1; TRBD1 or TRBD2 may be the D gene (6 bases each). This CDR3 region has 17 residues. Germline V gene lookup returns CDR1 SGHTA and CDR2 FQGNSA. V lost 5 bases and J lost 8, with 25 bases in between.

The V and J genes are TRBV15 and TRBJ1-2; D possibly corresponds to TRBD1 (5 bases). Trimming took off 0 bases at V and 8 bases at J, with 13 bases between the two ends. Germline CDR1 and CDR2: LNHNV and YYDKDF (reference sequence). CDR3 size: 14 residues. The CDR3 sequence is CATSRDRTGGGYTF. The CDR3 DNA is TGTGCCACCAGCAGAGATCGCACAGGCGGGGGCTACACCTTC.

The V gene is TRBV12-5, the J gene TRBJ2-2; D call uncertain. The CDR3 sequence is 14 residues long. Between the trimmed V and J ends, which lost 1 base and 2 bases, there was a span of 5 bases. Germline assignment: CDR1 LGHNT and CDR2 FRNRAP. This CDR3 reads CASGLAPNTGELFF. The CDR3 DNA follows: TGTGCTAGTGGTTTGGCCCCCAACACCGGGGAGCTGTTTTTT.

This clone was found once. The chain combines TRBV5-4 with TRBJ1-4; 9 bases fit TRBD1. The CDR3 has 14 amino acids. Germline values: CDR1 SGHNT, CDR2 YYREEE (reference sequence). V lost 3 bases and J lost 8; bases outside the gene matches: 5. The CDR3 DNA follows: TGTGCCAGCAGCTCGACAGGGGGGAAGGAAAAACTGTTTTTT. Amino acid sequence: CASSSTGGKEKLFF.

The chain has TRBV4-1 and TRBJ1-5; 8 bases line up with TRBD1. CDR1 MGHRA and CDR2 YSYEKL come from the germline V gene. V shed 2 bases, J shed 2 bases, and the junction held 5 bases outside the gene matches. CDR3 size: 16 residues. CDR3 in DNA: TGCGCCAGCAGCCAAACGCAGGGGGCGGGCAATCAGCCCCAGCATTTT. This sequence encodes CASSQTQGAGNQPQHF.

As DNA, the CDR3 is TGTGCCAGCAAGCCCCCACCCCCGACCTACGAGCAGTACTTC. Translating gives CASKPPPPTYEQYF. The chain employs TRBV6-1 and TRBJ2-7; D unresolved. This CDR3 is 14 amino acids long. V shed 7 bases and J shed 2 bases, with 15 bases lying between them. Per the germline V gene, CDR1 is MNHNS and CDR2 is SASEGT.

This clone has just one count. V and J are TRBV14 and TRBJ1-1; a possible D gene is TRBD1 (6 bases). Germline V gene sequence: CDR1 SGHDN, CDR2 FVKESK. This CDR3 is 16 amino acids long. Trimming left V 2 bases short and J 1 base short, with 14 bases between. The CDR3 nucleotides are TGTGCCAGCAGCCAACTTCCGGGGGCGCGGAACACTGAAGCTTTCTTT. This gives the protein CASSQLPGARNTEAFF.

V is TRBV29-1 and J is TRBJ2-1; possibly TRBD1 for D (8 bases). Trimming left V 4 bases short and J 3 bases short, with 22 bases between. The CDR3 contains 17 residues. CDR1 is SQVTM, CDR2 ANQGSEA, per germline. The CDR3 loop reads CSVGTGLWASGYNEQFF. The CDR3 DNA sequence: TGCAGCGTTGGGACAGGGTTGTGGGCTAGCGGCTACAATGAGCAGTTCTTC.

CDR3 DNA: TGTGCCAGCAGTGAACGGGCAGGCGGGAACACCATATATTTT. This gives the protein CASSERAGGNTIYF. The chain uses TRBV6-1 and TRBJ1-3; D is unclear. V was cut by 2 bases and J by 7 bases, with 12 bases left in between. This CDR3 comprises 14 residues. CDR1 MNHNS and CDR2 SASEGT come from the germline V gene.

This rearrangement joins TRBV9 to TRBJ2-7; TRBD2 aligns across 9 bases. The CDR3 has 15 residues. CDR1 SGDLS and CDR2 YYNGEE come from the germline V gene. V lost 0 bases, J lost 4 bases, and 5 bases stayed unmatched. DNA for the CDR3: TGTGCCAGCAGCGTAGAGCCTAGCGGGGATTACGAGCAGTACTTC. As protein: CASSVEPSGDYEQYF.

The chain carries TRBV6-5 and TRBJ1-1; unclear D gene. Per germline, CDR1 MNHEY and CDR2 SVGAGI. Trimming pared 2 bases from V and 2 bases from J, leaving 3 bases between. The CDR3 runs to 12 residues. The CDR3 DNA reads TGTGCCAGCAGTTACCGTAACACTGAAGCTTTCTTT. It encodes CASSYRNTEAFF.

V is TRBV7-2 and J is TRBJ2-7; D is undetermined. Trimming stripped 5 bases from V and 3 bases from J, with 17 bases between. This CDR3 is 15 amino acids long. Germline CDR1 and CDR2: SGHTA and FQGNSA. This CDR3 is CASSLFFQPIYEQYF. The CDR3, as DNA: TGTGCCAGCAGCCTATTTTTCCAGCCAATCTACGAGCAGTACTTC.

The chain carries TRBV9 and TRBJ2-7; D perhaps matches TRBD1 (6 bases). The germline CDR1 and CDR2 sequences are SGDLS and YYNGEE. The V end lost 2 bases, the J end lost 6 bases, and 18 bases lay between the germline ends. This CDR3 comprises 15 residues. In DNA form, the CDR3 reads TGTGCCAGCAGCGTGGACCAGGGGTCGCTGCGCGAGCAGTACTTC. Translated: CASSVDQGSLREQYF. Drawing the rest from reference TRBV9 and TRBJ2-7, the complete variable domain is DSGVTQTPKHLITATGQRVTLRCSPRSGDLSVYWYQQSLDQGLQFLIQYYNGEERAKGNILERFSAQQFPDLHSELNLSSLELGDSALYFCASSVDQGSLREQYFGPGTRLTVT.

This clone was recorded once. This sequence joins TRBV4-1 and TRBJ1-5; D remains unclear. Germline CDR1 reads MGHRA; CDR2 reads YSYEKL. V was clipped by 0 bases and J by 11 bases, with 14 bases between them. There are 14 residues in the CDR3. The CDR3 sequence is CASSQDGLGSAQHF. The CDR3 nucleotides read TGCGCCAGCAGCCAAGACGGACTGGGTTCAGCCCAGCATTTT.

The chain is built from TRBV4-3 and TRBJ2-5; D gene unclear. The tail of the sequence fits TRBJ2-7 better, so the J call may be wrong. The germline gives CDR1 LGHNA, CDR2 YSLEER. The CDR3 runs to 15 residues. The CDR3 loop reads CASSQDGSHSYEQYF. The CDR3 DNA follows: TGCGCCAGCAGCCAAGATGGGTCGCACTCCTACGAGCAGTACTTC.

The chain couples TRBV4-2 to TRBJ2-1, with 7 bases aligning to TRBD2. The CDR3 spans 15 residues. V lost 4 bases to trimming and J lost 8 bases; unmatched junction nucleotides: 11. The germline gives CDR1 LGHNA, CDR2 YNFKEQ. The CDR3 nucleotides are TGTGCCAGCAGCCCTAGTGGGAGGGTGGAGTATGAGCAGTTCTTC. Translating gives CASSPSGRVEYEQFF.

This clone came up once. Other DNA sequences in this specimen translate into the identical CDR3. V and J are TRBV7-2 and TRBJ1-5, with 11 nucleotides matching TRBD1. The germline gives CDR1 SGHTA, CDR2 FQGNSA. Trimming removed 4 bases from V and 7 bases from J; junction bases left unmatched: 9. The CDR3 has 16 amino acids. The CDR3 is CASSSRTGGFGQPQHF. CDR3 coding DNA: TGTGCCAGCAGCTCCCGGACAGGGGGCTTCGGGCAGCCCCAGCATTTT.